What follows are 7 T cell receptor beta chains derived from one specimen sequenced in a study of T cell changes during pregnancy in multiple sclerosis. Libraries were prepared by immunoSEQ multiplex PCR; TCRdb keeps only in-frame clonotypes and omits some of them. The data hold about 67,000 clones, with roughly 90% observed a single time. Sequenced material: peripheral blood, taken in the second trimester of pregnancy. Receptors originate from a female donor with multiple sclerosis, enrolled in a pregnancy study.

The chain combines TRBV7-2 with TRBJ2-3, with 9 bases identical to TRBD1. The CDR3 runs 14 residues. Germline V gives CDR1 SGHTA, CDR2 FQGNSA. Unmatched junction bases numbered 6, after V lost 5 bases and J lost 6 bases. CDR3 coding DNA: TGTGCCAGCAGCATGAACAGGGGGCGGGATACGCAGTATTTT. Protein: CASSMNRGRDTQYF.

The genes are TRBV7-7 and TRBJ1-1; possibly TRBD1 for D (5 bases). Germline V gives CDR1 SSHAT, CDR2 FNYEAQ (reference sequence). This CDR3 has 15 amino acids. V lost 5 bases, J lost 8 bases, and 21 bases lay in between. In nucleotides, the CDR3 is TGTGCCAGCAGCCCCGAACACCGACAGCGACCAGAAGCTTTCTTT. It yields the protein CASSPEHRQRPEAFF.

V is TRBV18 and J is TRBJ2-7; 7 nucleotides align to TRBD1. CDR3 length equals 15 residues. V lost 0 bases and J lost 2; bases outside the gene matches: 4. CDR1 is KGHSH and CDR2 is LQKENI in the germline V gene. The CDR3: CASSPPGQATYEQYF. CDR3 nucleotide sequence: TGTGCCAGCTCACCACCTGGACAGGCGACCTACGAGCAGTACTTC.

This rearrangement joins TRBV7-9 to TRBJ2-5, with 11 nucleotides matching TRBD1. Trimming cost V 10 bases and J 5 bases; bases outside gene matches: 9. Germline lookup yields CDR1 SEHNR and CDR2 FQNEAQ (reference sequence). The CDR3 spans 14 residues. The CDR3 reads CATRTGGAGETQYF. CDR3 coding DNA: TGTGCCACCCGGACAGGGGGCGCCGGGGAGACCCAGTACTTC.

The CDR3 bases are TGTGCCAGCAGCCCCCTCCAGGGGGCATATGGCTACACCTTC. It yields the protein CASSPLQGAYGYTF. The rearrangement links TRBV7-2 to TRBJ1-2, with TRBD1 identical over 8 bases. Germline trimming cut 5 bases from V and 5 bases from J; bases unmatched to any gene: 7. The CDR3 covers 14 residues. Germline V CDR1 and CDR2: SGHTA, FQGNSA.

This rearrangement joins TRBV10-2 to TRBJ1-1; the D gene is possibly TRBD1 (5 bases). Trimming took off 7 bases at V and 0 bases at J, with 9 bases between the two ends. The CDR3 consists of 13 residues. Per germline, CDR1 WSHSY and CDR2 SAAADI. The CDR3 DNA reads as TGCGCCAGCAACAGACAGATGAACACTGAAGCTTTCTTT. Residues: CASNRQMNTEAFF.

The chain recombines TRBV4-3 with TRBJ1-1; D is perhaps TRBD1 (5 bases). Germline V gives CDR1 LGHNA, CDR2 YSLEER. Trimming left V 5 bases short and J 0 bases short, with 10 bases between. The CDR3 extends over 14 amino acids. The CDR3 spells CASSSDSLNTEAFF. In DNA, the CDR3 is TGCGCCAGCAGCTCAGACAGCTTGAACACTGAAGCTTTCTTT.